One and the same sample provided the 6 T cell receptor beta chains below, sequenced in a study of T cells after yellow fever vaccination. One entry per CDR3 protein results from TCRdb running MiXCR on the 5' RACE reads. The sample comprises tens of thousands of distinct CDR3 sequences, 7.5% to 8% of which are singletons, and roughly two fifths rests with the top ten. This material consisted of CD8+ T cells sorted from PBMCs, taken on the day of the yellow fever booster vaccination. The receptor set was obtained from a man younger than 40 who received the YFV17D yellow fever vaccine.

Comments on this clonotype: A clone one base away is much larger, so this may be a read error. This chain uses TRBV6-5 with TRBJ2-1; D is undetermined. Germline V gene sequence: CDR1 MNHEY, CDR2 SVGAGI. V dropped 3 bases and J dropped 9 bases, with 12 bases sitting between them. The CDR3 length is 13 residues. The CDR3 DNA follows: TGTGCCAGCAGTTATCCAGCCTGGGTTGAGCAGTTCTTC. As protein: CASSYPAWVEQFF.

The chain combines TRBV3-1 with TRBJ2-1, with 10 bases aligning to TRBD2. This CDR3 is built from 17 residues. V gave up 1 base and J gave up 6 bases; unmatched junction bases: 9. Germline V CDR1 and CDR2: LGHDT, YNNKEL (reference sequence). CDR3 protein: CASSQGESGRAANEQFF. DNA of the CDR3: TGTGCCAGCAGCCAAGGGGAAAGCGGGAGGGCCGCCAATGAGCAGTTCTTC.

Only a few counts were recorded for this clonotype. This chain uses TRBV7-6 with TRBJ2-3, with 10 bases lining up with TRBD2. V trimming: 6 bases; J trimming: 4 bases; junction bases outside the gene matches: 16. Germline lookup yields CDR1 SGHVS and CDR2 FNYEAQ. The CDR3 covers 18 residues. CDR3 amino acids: CASSPRGLAGVQADTQYF. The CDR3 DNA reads TGTGCCAGCAGTCCAAGGGGGCTAGCGGGAGTTCAAGCAGATACGCAGTATTTT.

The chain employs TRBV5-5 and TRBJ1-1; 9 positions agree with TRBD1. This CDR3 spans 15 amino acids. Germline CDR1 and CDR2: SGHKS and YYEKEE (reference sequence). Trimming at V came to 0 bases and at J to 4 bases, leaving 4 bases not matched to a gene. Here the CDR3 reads CASSLGTGAATEAFF. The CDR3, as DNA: TGTGCCAGCAGCTTGGGGACAGGGGCTGCCACTGAAGCTTTCTTT.

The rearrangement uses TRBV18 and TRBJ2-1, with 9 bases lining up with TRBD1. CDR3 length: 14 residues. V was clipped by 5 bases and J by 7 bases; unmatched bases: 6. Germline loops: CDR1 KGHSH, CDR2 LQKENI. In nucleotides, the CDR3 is TGTGCCAGCTCAGACACAGGGGGCTGGAATGAGCAGTTCTTC. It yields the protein CASSDTGGWNEQFF. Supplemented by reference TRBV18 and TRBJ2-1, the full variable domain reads NAGVMQNPRHLVRRRGQEARLRCSPMKGHSHVYWYRQLPEEGLKFMVYLQKENIIDESGMPKERFSAEFPKEGPSILRIQQVVRGDSAAYFCASSDTGGWNEQFFGPGTRLTVL.

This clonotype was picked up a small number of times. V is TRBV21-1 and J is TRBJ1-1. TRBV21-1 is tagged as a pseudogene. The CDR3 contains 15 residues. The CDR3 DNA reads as TGTGCCAGCAGCCTTGAAGGAGAGATGAACACTGAAGCTTTCTTT. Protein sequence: CASSLEGEMNTEAFF.